The entry that follows covers one TCR beta chain sequence. The ends were cut back, 4 bases at V and 3 bases at J, with 16 bases in the middle. From germline, CDR1 is SEHNR and CDR2 FQNEAQ (reference sequence). The CDR3 runs to 15 residues. The data derive from a study of blood T cell repertoires in COVID-19. Study summary: From T cells, B-cell-depleted T cells, or PBMCs came the material, which was cDNA or gDNA.

In the original workflow: The assay estimated nucleated cells by amplifying reference gene primers. Measured with immunoSEQ multiplex PCR; TCRdb has only the in-frame clones, and not every one. The V and J calls and clone size come from that table; D and trimming were worked out from the DNA. The sample carries approximately 80,000 clones, more than 75% recorded once. The chain links TRBV7-9 to TRBJ2-7; the D gene is possibly TRBD1 (6 bases). This TCR was sampled from a man aged 50 or older with active COVID-19. Source material: peripheral blood. Written as DNA, the CDR3 is TGTGCCAGCAGCTCTTCACAGGGAAATAGCTACGAGCAGTACTTC. Protein: CASSSSQGNSYEQYF. The full variable domain, in which reference TRBV7-9 and TRBJ2-7 provide the parts outside the CDR3, is DTGVSQNPRHKITKRGQNVTFRCDPISEHNRLYWYRQTLGQGPEFLTYFQNEAQLEKSRLLSDRFSAERPKGSFSTLEIQRTEQGDSAMYLCASSSSQGNSYEQYFGPGTRLTVT.